This T cell receptor (beta chain) was sequenced during a study of beta chain features in type 1 diabetes. The whole isolated RNA underwent reverse transcription, so sequencing captured expressed TCRB transcripts. Generated by immunoSEQ multiplex PCR, the TCRdb table keeps only in-frame clones and is missing some. The sample holds 900,000 or so clones, roughly 15% seen once. A single heparinised draw of around 110 mL on average was taken per donor. This clone turned up a few times. The germline CDR1 and CDR2 sequences are SNHLY and FYNNEI. This CDR3 comprises 16 residues. The germline V and J ends were trimmed by 4 bases and 2 bases, with 12 bases remaining between them.

The sequence was obtained from a woman between 18 and 29 years old in good health. Input material: naive CD4+ T cells from blood. The J gene is TRBJ2-6, the V gene TRBV2; possible D gene TRBD1, 5 bases. The CDR3 region has the DNA TGTGCCAGCAGTGGCGTTGGGGCAGCTGGGGCCAACGTCCTGACTTTC. Residues: CASSGVGAAGANVLTF.